The sample holds a few counts of the clone carrying this T cell receptor beta chain. In the authors' methods: Using reference gene primer amplification, nucleated cell counts were estimated. Clones were sequenced by immunoSEQ multiplex PCR, and TCRdb holds only the in-frame ones, with some missing. That table gives V, J and clone size, and the DNA gave D and trimming. The sample comprises approximately 180,000 clones, approximately 73% of which are singletons, and roughly 17% rests with the top ten. The data originate from a study of blood T cell repertoires in COVID-19. Study-level background: Sources were T cells, B-cell-depleted T cells, or PBMCs; the material itself was cDNA or gDNA.

Trimming removed 0 bases from V and 7 bases from J; junction bases left unmatched: 3. Germline V gives CDR1 MNHNS, CDR2 SASEGT. The CDR3 is 16 amino acids. Participant-reported clinical history was the basis for cohort assignment. This rearrangement joins TRBV6-1 to TRBJ1-4, with 12 nucleotides matching TRBD1. Input material: PBMCs or T cells enriched from blood (not recorded which). The clonotype originates from a woman between 50 and 59 years old with acute COVID-19. DNA for the CDR3: TGTGCCAGCAGTGAAGCGCCGGGACAGGGGGCTGAAAAACTGTTTTTT. This translates into CASSEAPGQGAEKLFF.